Presented here are 17 T cell receptor beta chains from one specimen sequenced in a study of blood T cell repertoires in COVID-19. Profiled with immunoSEQ multiplex PCR; TCRdb holds only in-frame clones, not every one. The sample has around 250,000 clones, about 80% seen once. The source material was PBMCs or T cells enriched from blood (not recorded which). Receptors originate from a man in his forties who had recovered from COVID-19.

The chain employs TRBV18 and TRBJ2-7, with 10 bases matching TRBD1. V trimming: 8 bases; J trimming: 2 bases; junction bases outside the gene matches: 9. CDR3 size: 15 residues. CDR1 KGHSH and CDR2 LQKENI come from the germline V gene. The CDR3 here is CASRFGTGAPYEQYF. The CDR3 bases are TGTGCCAGCCGGTTCGGGACAGGGGCTCCCTACGAGCAGTACTTC.

The V and J genes are TRBV5-4 and TRBJ2-3, with 7 bases fitting TRBD2. There are 16 residues in the CDR3. From germline, CDR1 is SGHNT and CDR2 YYREEE (reference sequence). Trimming took 3 bases from V and 3 from J; bases not matched to a gene: 10. The CDR3 region is CASSSPMEGGTDTQYF. CDR3 DNA: TGTGCCAGCAGCTCTCCCATGGAGGGAGGGACAGATACGCAGTATTTT.

The chain links TRBV7-9 to TRBJ1-5, with 8 bases that match TRBD1. The CDR3 consists of 15 residues. Germline loops: CDR1 SEHNR, CDR2 FQNEAQ (reference sequence). The junction had 3 bases not matched to a gene; V was cut back by 3 bases and J by 2 bases. CDR3 nucleotides: TGTGCCAGCAGCTTCCAGGGACAGGGCAATCAGCCCCAGCATTTT. Translated: CASSFQGQGNQPQHF.

The chain is built from TRBV27 and TRBJ1-1; 7 nucleotides line up with TRBD1. The junction had 8 bases not matched to a gene; V was cut back by 5 bases and J by 2 bases. The CDR3 runs to 15 residues. Per the germline V gene, CDR1 is MNHEY and CDR2 is SMNVEV (reference sequence). CDR3 sequence reads: CASSLGTAVNTEAFF. The DNA for the CDR3 is TGTGCCAGCAGTCTTGGGACAGCTGTCAACACTGAAGCTTTCTTT.

CDR3 protein: CASSEGQANTEAFF. The CDR3 DNA sequence: TGTGCCAGCAGTGAGGGACAGGCGAACACTGAAGCTTTCTTT. V gene TRBV2 combines with J gene TRBJ1-1; 8 nucleotides agree with TRBD1. The CDR3 extends over 14 amino acids. CDR1 is SNHLY and CDR2 is FYNNEI in the germline V gene. Unmatched junction bases numbered 1, after V lost 3 bases and J lost 1 base.

This rearrangement joins TRBV5-1 to TRBJ1-1; D remains ambiguous. CDR3 length: 16 amino acids. The germline V gene encodes CDR1 SGHRS and CDR2 YFSETQ. V was trimmed by 3 bases and J by 0 bases, leaving 15 bases between them. CDR3 residues: CASSSGEGYMNTEAFF. The CDR3 DNA reads TGCGCCAGCAGCTCCGGGGAAGGGTATATGAACACTGAAGCTTTCTTT.

This rearrangement joins TRBV15 to TRBJ2-7; 7 bases align to TRBD2. Looked up from germline, CDR1 is LNHNV and CDR2 is YYDKDF (reference sequence). V was clipped by 6 bases and J by 7 bases; unmatched bases: 9. The CDR3 totals 13 residues. The CDR3 protein is CATRRAGVEEQYF. CDR3 DNA: TGTGCCACCAGGCGGGCGGGGGTAGAGGAGCAGTACTTC.

The chain is built from TRBV28 and TRBJ1-1; no firm D call. Trimming left V 8 bases short and J 0 bases short, with 7 bases between. The CDR3 runs 12 residues. Germline-derived CDR1 and CDR2 are MDHEN and SYDVKM. CDR3 sequence reads: CASSPVNTEAFF. CDR3 in DNA: TGTGCCAGCTCGCCGGTGAACACTGAAGCTTTCTTT.

The chain combines TRBV7-2 with TRBJ2-1, with no clear D. The CDR3 has 15 residues. The germline V gene has CDR1 SGHTA and CDR2 FQGNSA. Trimming removed 2 bases from V and 6 bases from J, with 14 bases in between. CDR3 region: CASSLNGNYLNEQFF. In DNA, the CDR3 is TGTGCCAGCAGCTTAAATGGAAACTACCTCAATGAGCAGTTCTTC.

The chain combines TRBV29-1 with TRBJ1-2, with D possibly being TRBD1 (6 bases). Germline CDR1 and CDR2: SQVTM and ANQGSEA. The CDR3 runs 13 residues. V dropped 4 bases and J dropped 6 bases, with 15 bases sitting between them. CDR3 in DNA: TGCAGCGTTGTACTTCGGACAGTTCATGGCTACACCTTC. It specifies CSVVLRTVHGYTF. The complete variable domain, with remaining parts taken from reference TRBV29-1 and TRBJ1-2, reads SAVISQKPSRDICQRGTSLTIQCQVDSQVTMMFWYRQQPGQSLTLIATANQGSEATYESGFVIDKFPISRPNLTFSTLTVSNMSPEDSSIYLCSVVLRTVHGYTFGSGTRLTVV.

This rearrangement joins TRBV28 to TRBJ1-3, with 7 bases aligning to TRBD1. Losses at the gene ends were 5 bases for V and 4 bases for J; bases not matched to a gene: 5. Germline values: CDR1 MDHEN, CDR2 SYDVKM. This CDR3 has 14 residues. The CDR3 DNA is TGTGCCAGCAGTACCGGGACAGAGGGAAACACCATATATTTT. Amino acids: CASSTGTEGNTIYF.

The CDR3 spells CASSYGTGASEQYF. The DNA of the CDR3 is TGTGCCAGCAGCTACGGGACAGGGGCTAGCGAGCAGTACTTC. The chain has TRBV5-6 and TRBJ2-7; 10 bases fit TRBD1. The CDR3 is made up of 14 amino acids. Germline CDR1 is SGHDT and CDR2 is YYEEEE. V was clipped by 3 bases and J by 6 bases; unmatched bases: 6.

The chain employs TRBV19 and TRBJ1-1; TRBD1 agrees at 9 bases. CDR1 is LNHDA and CDR2 is SQIVND in the germline V gene (reference sequence). The J segment lost 4 bases and the V segment lost 8 bases, leaving 17 bases of the junction unmatched. The CDR3 consists of 17 residues. The CDR3, as DNA: TGTGCCAGTTCGATCACAGGGGGCTCTACCCTGGGCACTGAAGCTTTCTTT. It codes for CASSITGGSTLGTEAFF.

In this sample, this clone turned up a few times. This sequence joins TRBV5-1 and TRBJ2-2; D may be TRBD2 (6 bases). The germline gives CDR1 SGHRS, CDR2 YFSETQ. This CDR3 region has 15 residues. V gave up 0 bases and J gave up 4 bases, with 10 bases separating them. CDR3 in DNA: TGCGCCAGCAGCTTGGGACTAGTGGGCACCGGGGAGCTGTTTTTT. Amino acid sequence: CASSLGLVGTGELFF. Combining the CDR3 with reference TRBV5-1 and TRBJ2-2 gives the whole variable domain KAGVTQTPRYLIKTRGQQVTLSCSPISGHRSVSWYQQTPGQGLQFLFEYFSETQRNKGNFPGRFSGRQFSNSRSEMNVSTLELGDSALYLCASSLGLVGTGELFFGEGSRLTVL.

This clone was recorded only once. The gene calls are TRBV5-1 and TRBJ1-3, with 10 bases aligning to TRBD1. CDR3 length: 15 residues. Germline V gives CDR1 SGHRS, CDR2 YFSETQ. V was pared by 2 bases and J by 2 bases, with 1 base of the junction left unmatched. The chain's CDR3 is CASSLGTGAGNTIYF. In DNA form, the CDR3 reads TGCGCCAGCAGCTTAGGGACAGGGGCTGGAAACACCATATATTTT.

V and J are TRBV4-1 and TRBJ2-7, with 12 bases matching TRBD2. V gave up 2 bases and J gave up 2 bases; unmatched junction bases: 10. The CDR3 covers 18 residues. CDR1 is MGHRA, CDR2 YSYEKL, per germline. The CDR3 region is CASSQRVGLAGPTYEQYF. The CDR3 DNA reads as TGCGCCAGCAGCCAACGGGTCGGACTAGCGGGACCTACCTACGAGCAGTACTTC.

The chain links TRBV18 to TRBJ2-5; D might be TRBD1 (5 bases). Germline assignment: CDR1 KGHSH and CDR2 LQKENI. The V gene lost 3 bases and the J gene lost 5 bases, with 13 bases spanning the gap. This CDR3 is 14 amino acids long. CDR3 in DNA: TGTGCCAGCTCACCGAGCAGGGTGGCGGAGACCCAGTACTTC. Translating it yields CASSPSRVAETQYF.